This is a list of T cell receptor beta chains from one sample in a study of blood T cells in healthy people across ages. TCRdb called the 5' RACE reads again in MiXCR, with one record for every CDR3 protein. The sample records about 780,000 distinct CDR3 sequences, around 62% being singletons. Sequenced sample: blood. Receptors were obtained from a young man in good health. Both conserved end residues are part of each CDR3. Fields, in order: V gene, clone size, D gene, J gene, CDR3 protein, CDR3 DNA. A D gene is named only where the DNA matches it firmly. The size field is filled for only some rows; it gives once, few, many or a size class.

>TRBV6-5|.|TRBD2|TRBJ2-1
CASSYCASGDQDEQFF
TGTGCCAGCAGTTATTGTGCTAGCGGGGACCAGGATGAGCAGTTCTTC
>TRBV20-1|few|TRBD2|TRBJ2-1
CSAPRRQRGGLSPNEQFF
TGCAGTGCTCCTAGGCGGCAGCGGGGGGGCCTAAGTCCCAATGAGCAGTTCTTC
>TRBV7-2|few|TRBD1|TRBJ1-4
CASSPRQGRDEKLFF
TGTGCCAGCAGCCCTAGACAGGGACGGGATGAAAAACTGTTTTTT
>TRBV4-2|.|.|TRBJ2-6
CASRQTGYSGANVLTF
TGTGCCAGCAGGCAGACGGGTTACTCTGGGGCCAACGTCCTGACTTTC
>TRBV5-5|.|.|TRBJ2-7
CASSCRGAYEQYF
TGTGCCAGCAGCTGTAGAGGGGCCTACGAGCAGTACTTC
>TRBV10-3|.|.|TRBJ1-2
CAISDPRGLNYGYTF
TGTGCCATCAGTGATCCCAGGGGCCTCAACTATGGCTACACCTTC
>TRBV7-2|.|TRBD1|TRBJ2-3
CTSSRQGGGTDTQYF
TGTACCAGCAGCAGACAGGGGGGCGGTACAGATACGCAGTATTTT
>TRBV14|.|.|TRBJ2-7
CASSQRDTSYEQYF
TGTGCCAGCAGCCAACGCGACACGTCCTACGAGCAGTACTTC
>TRBV6-2/TRBV6-3|.|TRBD1|TRBJ2-7
CASSPRQGSEQYF
TGTGCCAGCAGTCCGCGACAGGGGAGCGAGCAGTACTTC
>TRBV6-1|few|TRBD2|TRBJ2-1
CASSVGLGSYNEQFF
TGTGCCAGCAGTGTGGGACTAGGGTCCTACAATGAGCAGTTCTTC
>TRBV6-6|.|.|TRBJ1-4
CASSSRSEELFF
TGTGCCAGCAGTTCCCGATCCGAAGAACTGTTTTTT
>TRBV5-1|many|.|TRBJ2-7
CASRDNRGGYEQYF
TGCGCCAGCAGAGACAACAGGGGGGGCTACGAGCAGTACTTC
>TRBV4-2|few|.|TRBJ1-2
CASSQVEGSHYGYTF
TGTGCCAGCAGCCAAGTAGAGGGTTCACACTATGGCTACACCTTC
>TRBV15|once|.|TRBJ2-5
CATSRALGETQYF
TGTGCCACCAGCAGAGCCCTGGGAGAGACCCAGTACTTC
>TRBV5-1|.|.|TRBJ2-5
CASSWGVGHPQETQYF
TGCGCCAGCAGCTGGGGGGTAGGCCACCCACAAGAGACCCAGTACTTC
>TRBV12-3/TRBV12-4|once|TRBD2|TRBJ2-2
CASRPTSGTNTGELFF
TGTGCCAGCAGGCCCACTAGCGGTACGAACACCGGGGAGCTGTTTTTT
>TRBV4-3|.|.|TRBJ1-5
CASSQDGRDNQPQHF
TGCGCCAGCAGCCAAGATGGTCGGGACAATCAGCCCCAGCATTTT
>TRBV9|.|TRBD2|TRBJ2-6
CASSIEILASSGANVLTF
TGTGCCAGCAGCATAGAAATACTAGCGAGCTCTGGGGCCAACGTCCTGACTTTC